This T cell receptor beta chain was sequenced during a study of T cells in Graves' hyperthyroidism and ophthalmopathy. RNA transcripts yielded amplified TCR beta CDR3 regions. HTBI primers drove first-round RT-PCR of the TCR CDR3. One entry per CDR3 protein results from TCRdb running MiXCR on the multiplex PCR reads. The sample yields over 700,000 distinct CDR3 sequences, 15% to 20% seen once. The CDR3 totals 20 residues. CDR1 is SGHDN and CDR2 is FVKESK in the germline V gene. Between the trimmed V and J ends, which lost 2 bases and 2 bases, there was a span of 24 bases. This receptor was obtained from a woman aged 45-65 years with Graves' hyperthyroidism that later progressed to Graves' ophthalmopathy. The chain has TRBV14 and TRBJ2-2; D is possibly TRBD2 (6 bases). Sequencing was carried out using blood. The CDR3 loop reads CASSQLPPGLQSPNTGELFF. In DNA form, the CDR3 reads TGTGCCAGCAGCCAACTTCCCCCGGGACTCCAGAGCCCTAACACCGGGGAGCTGTTTTTT.